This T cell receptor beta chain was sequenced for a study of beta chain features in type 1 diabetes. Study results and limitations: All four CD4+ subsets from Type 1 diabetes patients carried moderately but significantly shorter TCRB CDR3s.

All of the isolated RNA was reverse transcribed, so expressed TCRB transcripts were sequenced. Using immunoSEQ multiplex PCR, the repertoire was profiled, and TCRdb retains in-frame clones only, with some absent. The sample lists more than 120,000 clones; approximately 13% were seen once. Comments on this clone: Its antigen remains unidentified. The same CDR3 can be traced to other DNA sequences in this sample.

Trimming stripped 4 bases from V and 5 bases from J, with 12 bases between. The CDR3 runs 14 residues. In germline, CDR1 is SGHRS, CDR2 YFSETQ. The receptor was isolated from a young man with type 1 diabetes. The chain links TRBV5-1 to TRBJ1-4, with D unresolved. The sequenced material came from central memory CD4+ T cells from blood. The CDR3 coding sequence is TGCGCCAGCAGCCCCGGAGCGACAAATGAAAAACTGTTTTTT. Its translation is CASSPGATNEKLFF.